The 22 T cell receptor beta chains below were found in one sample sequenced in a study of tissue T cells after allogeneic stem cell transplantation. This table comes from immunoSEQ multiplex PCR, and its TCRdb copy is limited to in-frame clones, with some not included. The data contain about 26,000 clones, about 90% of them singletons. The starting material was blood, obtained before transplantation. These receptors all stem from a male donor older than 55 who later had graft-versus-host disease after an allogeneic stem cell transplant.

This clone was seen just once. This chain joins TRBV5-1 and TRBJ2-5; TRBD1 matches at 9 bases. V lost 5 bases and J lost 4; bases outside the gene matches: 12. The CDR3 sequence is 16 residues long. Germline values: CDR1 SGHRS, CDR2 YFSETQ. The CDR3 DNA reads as TGCGCCAGCAGTCCCGCCGGACAGGGGCCGGGAGAGACCCAGTACTTC. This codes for CASSPAGQGPGETQYF.

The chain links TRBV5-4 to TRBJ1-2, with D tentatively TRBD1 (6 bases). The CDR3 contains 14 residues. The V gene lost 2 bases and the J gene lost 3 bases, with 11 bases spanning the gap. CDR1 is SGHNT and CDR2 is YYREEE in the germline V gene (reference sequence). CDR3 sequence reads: CASSFGQSHYGYTF. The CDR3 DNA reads TGTGCCAGCAGCTTCGGACAGTCACACTATGGCTACACCTTC.

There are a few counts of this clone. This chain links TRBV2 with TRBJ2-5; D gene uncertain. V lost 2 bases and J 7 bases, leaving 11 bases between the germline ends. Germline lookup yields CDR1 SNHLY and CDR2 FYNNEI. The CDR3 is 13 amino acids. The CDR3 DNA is TGTGCCAGCAGTGAAAACCACGGTGGGACCCAGTACTTC. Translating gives CASSENHGGTQYF.

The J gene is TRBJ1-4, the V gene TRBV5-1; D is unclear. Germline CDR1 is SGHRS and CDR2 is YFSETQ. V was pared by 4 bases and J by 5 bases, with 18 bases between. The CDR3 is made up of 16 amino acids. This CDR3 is CASSLGQNRVNEKLFF. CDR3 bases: TGCGCCAGCAGCCTAGGTCAGAATAGGGTGAATGAAAAACTGTTTTTT. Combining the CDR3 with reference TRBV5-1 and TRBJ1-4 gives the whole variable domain KAGVTQTPRYLIKTRGQQVTLSCSPISGHRSVSWYQQTPGQGLQFLFEYFSETQRNKGNFPGRFSGRQFSNSRSEMNVSTLELGDSALYLCASSLGQNRVNEKLFFGSGTQLSVL.

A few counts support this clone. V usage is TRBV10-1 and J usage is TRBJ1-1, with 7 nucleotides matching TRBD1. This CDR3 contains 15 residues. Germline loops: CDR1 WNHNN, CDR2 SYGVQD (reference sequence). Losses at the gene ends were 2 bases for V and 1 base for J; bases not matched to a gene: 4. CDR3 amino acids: CASSEPGQSNTEAFF. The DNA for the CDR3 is TGCGCCAGCAGTGAGCCGGGACAGTCGAACACTGAAGCTTTCTTT.

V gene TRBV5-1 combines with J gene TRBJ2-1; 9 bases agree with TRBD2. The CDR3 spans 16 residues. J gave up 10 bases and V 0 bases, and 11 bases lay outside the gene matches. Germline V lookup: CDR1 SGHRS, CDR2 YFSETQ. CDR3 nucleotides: TGCGCCAGCAGCTTGGGGGGGCCGACTAGCGGAATCGAGCAGTTCTTC. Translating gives CASSLGGPTSGIEQFF.

CDR3 DNA: TGTGCCACCAGTGATTCCGGACAGGGGAGAGAGACCCAGTACTTC. Translated: CATSDSGQGRETQYF. V and J are TRBV24-1 and TRBJ2-5; 9 bases match TRBD1. The CDR3 is 15 amino acids. V lost 2 bases to trimming and J lost 4 bases; unmatched junction nucleotides: 4. Per germline, CDR1 KGHDR and CDR2 SFDVKD.

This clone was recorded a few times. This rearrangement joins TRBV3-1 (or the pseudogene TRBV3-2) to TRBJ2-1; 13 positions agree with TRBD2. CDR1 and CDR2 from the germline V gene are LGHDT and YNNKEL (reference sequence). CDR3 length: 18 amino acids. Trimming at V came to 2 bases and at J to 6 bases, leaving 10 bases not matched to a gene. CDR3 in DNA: TGTGCCAGCAGCCAATCAGGGACTAGCGGGATAAGGGGCAATGAGCAGTTCTTC. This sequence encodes CASSQSGTSGIRGNEQFF.

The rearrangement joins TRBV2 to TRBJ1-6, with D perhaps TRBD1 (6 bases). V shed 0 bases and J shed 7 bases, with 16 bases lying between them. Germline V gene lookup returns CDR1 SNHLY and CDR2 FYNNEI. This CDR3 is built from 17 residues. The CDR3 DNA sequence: TGTGCCAGCAGTGAAGCGAGGCCAGGGGCTGGCAATTCACCCCTCCACTTT. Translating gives CASSEARPGAGNSPLHF.

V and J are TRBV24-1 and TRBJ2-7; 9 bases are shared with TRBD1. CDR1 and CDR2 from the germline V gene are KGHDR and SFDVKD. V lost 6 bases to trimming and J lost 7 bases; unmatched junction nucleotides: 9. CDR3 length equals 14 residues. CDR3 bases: TGTGCCACCAGTCCTGGGACAGGGAAATGGGAGCAGTACTTC. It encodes CATSPGTGKWEQYF.

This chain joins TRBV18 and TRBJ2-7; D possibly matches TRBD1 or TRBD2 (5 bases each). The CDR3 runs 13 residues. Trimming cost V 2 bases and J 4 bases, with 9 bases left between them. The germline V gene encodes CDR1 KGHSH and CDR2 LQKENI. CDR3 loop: CASSPYGGYEQYF. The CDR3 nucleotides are TGTGCCAGCTCACCATATGGGGGATACGAGCAGTACTTC.

The CDR3 nucleotides are TGTGCCAGCACCTCCCTCCCCGGGACTAGCGGGACCGAGCAGTTCTTC. Translated, it gives CASTSLPGTSGTEQFF. V gene TRBV9 combines with J gene TRBJ2-1; 13 nucleotides match TRBD2. The CDR3 runs to 16 residues. CDR1 and CDR2 from the germline V gene are SGDLS and YYNGEE. V was clipped by 6 bases and J by 10 bases; unmatched bases: 13.

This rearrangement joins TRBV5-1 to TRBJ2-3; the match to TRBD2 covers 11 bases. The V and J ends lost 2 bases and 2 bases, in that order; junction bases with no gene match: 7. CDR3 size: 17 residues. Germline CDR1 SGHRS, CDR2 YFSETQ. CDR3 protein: CASSFIRLAGNTDTQYF. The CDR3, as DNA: TGCGCCAGCAGCTTTATACGACTAGCGGGAAACACAGATACGCAGTATTTT.

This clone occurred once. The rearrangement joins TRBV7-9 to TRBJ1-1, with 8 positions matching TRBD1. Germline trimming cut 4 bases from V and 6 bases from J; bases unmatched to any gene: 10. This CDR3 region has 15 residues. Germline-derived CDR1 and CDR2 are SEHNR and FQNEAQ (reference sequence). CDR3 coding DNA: TGTGCCAGCAGCTCACAGCCGGGACAGGTAGCTGAAGCTTTCTTT. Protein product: CASSSQPGQVAEAFF.

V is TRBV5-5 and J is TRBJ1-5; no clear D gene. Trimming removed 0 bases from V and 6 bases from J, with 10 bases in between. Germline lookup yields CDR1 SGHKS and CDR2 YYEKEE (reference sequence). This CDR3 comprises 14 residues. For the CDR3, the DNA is TGTGCCAGCAGCTTGGGTCAGGTAGTTCAGCCCCAGCATTTT. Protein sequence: CASSLGQVVQPQHF.

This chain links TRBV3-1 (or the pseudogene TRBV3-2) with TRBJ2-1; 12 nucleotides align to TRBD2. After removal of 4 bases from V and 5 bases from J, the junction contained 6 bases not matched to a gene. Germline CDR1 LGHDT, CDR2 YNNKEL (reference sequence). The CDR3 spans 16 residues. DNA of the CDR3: TGTGCCAGCAGCCTCCGGACTAGCGGGAAGAACAATGAGCAGTTCTTC. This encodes CASSLRTSGKNNEQFF.

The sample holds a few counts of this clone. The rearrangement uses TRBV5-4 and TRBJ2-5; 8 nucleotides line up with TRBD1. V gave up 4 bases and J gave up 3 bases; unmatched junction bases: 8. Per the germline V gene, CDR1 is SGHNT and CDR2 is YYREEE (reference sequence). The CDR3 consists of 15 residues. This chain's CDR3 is CASSLGGQGEETQYF. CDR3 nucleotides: TGTGCCAGCAGCCTTGGCGGACAGGGCGAAGAGACCCAGTACTTC.

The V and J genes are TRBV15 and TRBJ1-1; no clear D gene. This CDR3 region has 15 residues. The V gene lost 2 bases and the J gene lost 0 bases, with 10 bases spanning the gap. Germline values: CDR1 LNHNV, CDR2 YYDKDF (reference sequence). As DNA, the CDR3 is TGTGCCACCAGCAGACCTGACACCTTGAACACTGAAGCTTTCTTT. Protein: CATSRPDTLNTEAFF.

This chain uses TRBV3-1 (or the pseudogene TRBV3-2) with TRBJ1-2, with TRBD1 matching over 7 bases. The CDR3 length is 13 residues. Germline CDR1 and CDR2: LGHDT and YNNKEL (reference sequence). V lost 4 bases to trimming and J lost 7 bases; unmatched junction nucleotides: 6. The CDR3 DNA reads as TGTGCCAGCAGCCTCCTCGAGGGGGCTGGCTACACCTTC. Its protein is CASSLLEGAGYTF.

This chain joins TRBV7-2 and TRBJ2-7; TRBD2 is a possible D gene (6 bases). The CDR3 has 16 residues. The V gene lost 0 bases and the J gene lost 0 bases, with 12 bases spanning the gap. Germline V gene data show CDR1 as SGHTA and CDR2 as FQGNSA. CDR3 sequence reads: CASSLAAGFTSYEQYF. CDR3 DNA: TGTGCCAGCAGCTTAGCGGCGGGGTTTACCTCCTACGAGCAGTACTTC.

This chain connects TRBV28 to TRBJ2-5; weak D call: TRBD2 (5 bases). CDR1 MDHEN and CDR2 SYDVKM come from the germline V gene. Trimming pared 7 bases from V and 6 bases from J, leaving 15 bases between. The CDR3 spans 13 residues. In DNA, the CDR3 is TGTGCCAGCACCATCCCTGGGAGACAGACCCAGTACTTC. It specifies CASTIPGRQTQYF.

Written as DNA, the CDR3 is TGTGCCAGCAGCACGGGGACAGGCCCCAGACTGGGGGAGCAGTACTTC. Translated, it gives CASSTGTGPRLGEQYF. The V gene is TRBV5-8, the J gene TRBJ2-7, with 8 bases that match TRBD1. From germline, CDR1 is SGHTS and CDR2 YDEGEE. The V gene end was trimmed by 4 bases and the J gene end by 7 bases; junction bases not matched to a gene: 16. This CDR3 comprises 16 residues.